Listed below are T cell receptor beta chains from one sample, sequenced in a study of PD-1 blockade in mismatch repair-deficient tumors. Here immunoSEQ multiplex PCR was the method, and the copy in TCRdb shows in-frame clones only, minus some. The table includes fewer than 100,000 clones, 65% to 85% detected once. The specimen was peripheral blood, collected 12 weeks after starting pembrolizumab. Receptor source: an adult with mismatch repair-deficient cancer. CDR3s include the opening cysteine and the closing phenylalanine or tryptophan. A D gene is named only where the DNA matches it firmly. Clone size is stated in some rows and not others, as once, few, many or a class when expanded.

clone_size,j_call,d_call,v_call,cdr3_nt,cdr3_aa
few,TRBJ2-7,NA,TRBV6-5,TGTGCCAGCAGCAAGGCTGACGGTGATTGGAAGCAGTACTTC,CASSKADGDWKQYF
NA,TRBJ2-3,TRBD1,TRBV19,TGTGCCAGTAGCCAATCGACAGGGGGCGCGACAGATACGCAGTATTTT,CASSQSTGGATDTQYF
NA,TRBJ2-7,NA,TRBV7-6,TGTGCCAGCAGCCGGTGGGGCGACTATCATGACTACGAGCAGTACTTC,CASSRWGDYHDYEQYF
few,TRBJ2-7,NA,TRBV27,TGTGCCAGCAGTGTCCGGGCCCCTCTCTACGAGCAGTACTTC,CASSVRAPLYEQYF
NA,TRBJ2-7,TRBD2,TRBV19,TGTGCCAGTAGTACGGGACTAGCCTACGAGCAGTACTTC,CASSTGLAYEQYF
NA,TRBJ1-1,TRBD1,TRBV7-2,TGTGCCAGCAGCAAGACCGGGACAGAGAACACTGAAGCTTTCTTT,CASSKTGTENTEAFF
NA,TRBJ2-5,NA,TRBV5-6,TGTGCCAGCAGCTGGGAGAGGGGTGCAGAGACCCAGTACTTC,CASSWERGAETQYF
NA,TRBJ2-5,NA,TRBV6-1,TGTGCCAGCAGTGAACGGTCCAGGGAGCAAGAGACCCAGTACTTC,CASSERSREQETQYF
NA,TRBJ1-2,TRBD1,TRBV6-1,TGTGCCAGCAGTTCAGGGGGCTCTGGATACACCTTC,CASSSGGSGYTF
NA,TRBJ1-2,NA,TRBV6-5,TGTGCCAGCAGTTATGAATTAGGTTATGGCTACACCTTC,CASSYELGYGYTF
NA,TRBJ2-1,NA,TRBV19,TGTGCCAGTAGGATAGCGCCCAGCTCCTACAATGAGCAGTTCTTC,CASRIAPSSYNEQFF
NA,TRBJ2-7,TRBD2,TRBV5-1,TGCGCCAGCAGCTTGCCCGGACTAGCTTCTCAGGAGCAGTACTTC,CASSLPGLASQEQYF
NA,TRBJ1-1,NA,TRBV5-1,TGCGCCAGCAGCCTCCGGGCAAGCGGGGGGAACACTGAAGCTTTCTTT,CASSLRASGGNTEAFF
NA,TRBJ2-7,NA,TRBV2,TGTGCCAGCAGAGCTCCTAGTACCTCGGGAAACGAGCAGTACTTC,CASRAPSTSGNEQYF
NA,TRBJ2-3,NA,TRBV29-1,TGCAGCGTTGAGGACAGCACAGATACGCAGTATTTT,CSVEDSTDTQYF
NA,TRBJ2-1,NA,TRBV9,TGTGCCAGCAGCGTATCCGTTCTTGCGAATGTTCTTAATGAGCAGTTCTTC,CASSVSVLANVLNEQFF
NA,TRBJ2-6,NA,TRBV5-5,TGTGCCAGCAGCTTGGACGTGGGGCTTGGGGCCAACGTCCTGACTTTC,CASSLDVGLGANVLTF
NA,TRBJ1-6,NA,TRBV12-5,TGTGCTAGTGGTTTACCGGGAGGCTATAATTCACCCCTCCACTTT,CASGLPGGYNSPLHF
NA,TRBJ2-7,NA,TRBV27,TGTGCCAGCGGGTTCTCTATCGTCGAGCAGTACTTC,CASGFSIVEQYF
many,TRBJ1-1,NA,TRBV29-1,TGCAGCGTTGACGGGGGGCGGATGAACACTGAAGCTTTCTTT,CSVDGGRMNTEAFF
NA,TRBJ2-1,TRBD2,TRBV9,TGTGCCAGCAGCGTAGGAGGGACTAGCGGGAAACAGTTCTTC,CASSVGGTSGKQFF
once,TRBJ2-7,NA,TRBV6-1,TGTGCCAGCAGGATTTCTGGCAGGGGCGGCGACGAGCAGTACTTC,CASRISGRGGDEQYF
NA,TRBJ2-5,NA,TRBV2,TGTGCCAGCAGGACGGAGACCCAGTACTTC,CASRTETQYF
NA,TRBJ2-2,TRBD1,TRBV7-9,TGTGCCAGCAGCTTACAGGGGGTCTACACCGGGGAGCTGTTTTTT,CASSLQGVYTGELFF
NA,TRBJ2-7,NA,TRBV7-9,TGTGCCAGCAGCTTAACGGGACAGCAGTACTTC,CASSLTGQQYF